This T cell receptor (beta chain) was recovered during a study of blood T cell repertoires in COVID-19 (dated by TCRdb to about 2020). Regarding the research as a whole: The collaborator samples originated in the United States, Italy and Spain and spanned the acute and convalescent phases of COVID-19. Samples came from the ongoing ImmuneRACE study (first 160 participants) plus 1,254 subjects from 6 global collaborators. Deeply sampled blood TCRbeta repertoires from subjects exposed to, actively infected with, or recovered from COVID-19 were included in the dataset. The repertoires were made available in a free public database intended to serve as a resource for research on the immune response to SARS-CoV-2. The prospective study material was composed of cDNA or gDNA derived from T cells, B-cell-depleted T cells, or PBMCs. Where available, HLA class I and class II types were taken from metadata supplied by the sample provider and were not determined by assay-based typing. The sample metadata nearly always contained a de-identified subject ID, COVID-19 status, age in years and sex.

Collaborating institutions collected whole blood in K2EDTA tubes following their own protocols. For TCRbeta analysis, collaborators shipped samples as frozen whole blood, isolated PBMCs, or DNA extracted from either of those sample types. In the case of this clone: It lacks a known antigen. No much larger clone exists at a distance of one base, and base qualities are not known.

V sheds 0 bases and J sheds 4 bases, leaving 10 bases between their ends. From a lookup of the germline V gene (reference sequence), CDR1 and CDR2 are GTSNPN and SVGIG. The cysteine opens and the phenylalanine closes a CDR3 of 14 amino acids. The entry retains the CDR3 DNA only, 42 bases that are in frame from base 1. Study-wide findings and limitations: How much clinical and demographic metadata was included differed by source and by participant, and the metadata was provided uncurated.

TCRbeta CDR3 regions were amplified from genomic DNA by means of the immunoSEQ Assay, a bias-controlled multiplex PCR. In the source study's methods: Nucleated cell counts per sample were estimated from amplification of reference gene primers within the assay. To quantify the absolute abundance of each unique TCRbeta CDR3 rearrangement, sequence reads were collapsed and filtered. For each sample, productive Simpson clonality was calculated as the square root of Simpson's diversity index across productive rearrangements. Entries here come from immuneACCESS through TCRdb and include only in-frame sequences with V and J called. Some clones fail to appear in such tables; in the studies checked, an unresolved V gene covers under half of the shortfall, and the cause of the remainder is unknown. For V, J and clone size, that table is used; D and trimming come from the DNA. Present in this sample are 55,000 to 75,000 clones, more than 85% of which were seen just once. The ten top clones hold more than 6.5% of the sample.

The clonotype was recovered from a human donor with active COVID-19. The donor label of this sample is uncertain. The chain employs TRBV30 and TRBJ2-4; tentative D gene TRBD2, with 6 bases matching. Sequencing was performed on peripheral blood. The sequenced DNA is TGTGCCTGGAGTGTGGGGGGAGATAAAAACATTCAGTACTTC. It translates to CAWSVGGDKNIQYF.